The 22 T cell receptor beta chains reported below all come from one sample, sequenced in a study of T cells in localized non-small cell lung cancer. Sequenced by immunoSEQ multiplex PCR; TCRdb stores in-frame clones only, minus some. Here the sample spans about 31,000 clones, roughly nine tenths being singletons. The material was peripheral blood, obtained before any cancer treatment. The receptor set was obtained from a woman aged 40-69 years with stage I lung adenocarcinoma.

V is TRBV4-3 and J is TRBJ2-5; D might be TRBD1 (5 bases). Deletions cut 1 base from V and 5 bases from J, with 14 bases between. The CDR3 has 15 residues. The germline V gene encodes CDR1 LGHNA and CDR2 YSLEER. CDR3 DNA: TGCGCCAGCAGCCAAGGGGTGGGGCGCGTGGAGACCCAGTACTTC. This translates into CASSQGVGRVETQYF.

The chain is built from TRBV27 and TRBJ2-2, with D unclear. Germline CDR1 is MNHEY and CDR2 is SMNVEV (reference sequence). The CDR3 loop spans 14 amino acids. V was cut by 0 bases and J by 3 bases, with 5 bases left in between. This CDR3 reads CASSLSTDTGELFF. DNA for the CDR3: TGTGCCAGCAGTTTATCGACGGACACCGGGGAGCTGTTTTTT.

The chain uses TRBV18 and TRBJ2-7; D possibly corresponds to TRBD2 (6 bases). In germline, CDR1 is KGHSH, CDR2 LQKENI. Trimming left V 2 bases short and J 2 bases short, with 13 bases between. The CDR3 is made up of 15 amino acids. CDR3 in amino acids: CASSPGTQGAYEQYF. Written as DNA, the CDR3 is TGTGCCAGCTCACCAGGGACTCAAGGGGCCTACGAGCAGTACTTC. Full variable domain (missing parts from reference TRBV18 and TRBJ2-7): NAGVMQNPRHLVRRRGQEARLRCSPMKGHSHVYWYRQLPEEGLKFMVYLQKENIIDESGMPKERFSAEFPKEGPSILRIQQVVRGDSAAYFCASSPGTQGAYEQYFGPGTRLTVT.

CDR3 in DNA: TGTGCCAGCTCACCAGGGCAACAGACTGAAGCTTTCTTT. Its protein is CASSPGQQTEAFF. The chain has TRBV18 and TRBJ1-1; D gene unclear. V dropped 2 bases and J dropped 5 bases, with 9 bases sitting between them. Germline CDR1 reads KGHSH; CDR2 reads LQKENI. This CDR3 is 13 amino acids long.

Regarding this clone: One end of the junction varies from germline; a read error may be responsible. This chain connects TRBV19 to TRBJ1-1; 9 bases line up with TRBD1. Germline CDR1 reads LNHDA; CDR2 reads SQIVND (reference sequence). CDR3 length: 14 amino acids. The CDR3 is CAGSWTGANTEAFF. Written as DNA, the CDR3 is TGTGCCGGTAGTTGGACAGGGGCGAACACTGAAGCTTTCTTT.

V is TRBV5-3 and J is TRBJ2-5, with 7 nucleotides matching TRBD1. TRBV5-3 is designated an ORF whose function remains uncertain. Trimming took 4 bases from V and 1 from J; bases not matched to a gene: 4. The length of the CDR3 is 14 residues. The DNA of the CDR3 is TGTGCCAGAAGCAGAAACAGGGGCCAAGAGACCCAGTACTTC. Residues: CARSRNRGQETQYF.

This clone was found once. The chain recombines TRBV4-1 with TRBJ2-7; TRBD2 matches 7 bases. The CDR3 is made up of 15 amino acids. The germline CDR1 and CDR2 sequences are MGHRA and YSYEKL. Losses at the gene ends were 2 bases for V and 2 bases for J; bases not matched to a gene: 6. In DNA form, the CDR3 reads TGCGCCAGCAGCCAACACCGGGCGGGGGCCTACGAGCAGTACTTC. Residues: CASSQHRAGAYEQYF.

CDR3 DNA sequence: TGCGCCAGCAGCCAGGAGACCTACGAGCAGTACTTC. This codes for CASSQETYEQYF. The chain employs TRBV4-3 and TRBJ2-7; the D is unclear. Trimming took off 3 bases at V and 2 bases at J, with 5 bases between the two ends. Germline CDR1 is LGHNA and CDR2 is YSLEER. The CDR3 covers 12 residues.

The rearrangement joins TRBV18 to TRBJ2-7; 8 bases align to TRBD1. The CDR3 spans 14 residues. CDR1 and CDR2 (germline): KGHSH, LQKENI. V lost 6 bases to trimming and J lost 4 bases; unmatched junction nucleotides: 8. CDR3 sequence (DNA): TGTGCCAGCTCTATGACAGGGGAAAGGTACGAGCAGTACTTC. Translation: CASSMTGERYEQYF.

The chain carries TRBV10-3 and TRBJ2-4; tentatively, D is TRBD1 or TRBD2 (5 bases each). The CDR3 runs 14 residues. Germline loops: CDR1 ENHRY, CDR2 SYGVKD. V was pared by 5 bases and J by 1 base, with 9 bases between. This CDR3 is CAISTGTAKNIQYF. DNA for the CDR3: TGTGCCATCAGTACCGGGACCGCCAAAAACATTCAGTACTTC.

In its sample, this clone was seen a few times. The V gene is TRBV2, the J gene TRBJ1-2, with a possible D match to TRBD1 (5 bases). CDR1 is SNHLY and CDR2 is FYNNEI in the germline V gene. Trimming cost V 3 bases and J 7 bases, with 9 bases left between them. The CDR3 length is 12 residues. CDR3 sequence reads: CASSDQGRGYTF. The CDR3 nucleotides are TGTGCCAGCAGTGACCAGGGTCGTGGCTACACCTTC. The full variable domain, in which reference TRBV2 and TRBJ1-2 provide the parts outside the CDR3, is EPEVTQTPSHQVTQMGQEVILRCVPISNHLYFYWYRQILGQKVEFLVSFYNNEISEKSEIFDDQFSVERPDGSNFTLKIRSTKLEDSAMYFCASSDQGRGYTFGSGTRLTVV.

The chain couples TRBV9 to TRBJ2-3; D possibly corresponds to TRBD1 (6 bases). Germline loops: CDR1 SGDLS, CDR2 YYNGEE. CDR3 length: 16 residues. V dropped 0 bases and J dropped 3 bases, with 14 bases sitting between them. CDR3 loop: CASSVGGQPITDTQYF. CDR3 DNA: TGTGCCAGCAGCGTAGGAGGACAGCCAATAACAGATACGCAGTATTTT. Complete variable domain (other parts from reference TRBV9 and TRBJ2-3): DSGVTQTPKHLITATGQRVTLRCSPRSGDLSVYWYQQSLDQGLQFLIQYYNGEERAKGNILERFSAQQFPDLHSELNLSSLELGDSALYFCASSVGGQPITDTQYFGPGTRLTVL.

The chain recombines TRBV6-1 with TRBJ2-7, with TRBD2 matching 14 bases. CDR1 and CDR2 from the germline V gene are MNHNS and SASEGT. V dropped 4 bases and J dropped 0; count of bases not matched to a gene: 8. The CDR3 totals 18 residues. CDR3 residues: CASSVTSGGAGASYEQYF. DNA of the CDR3: TGTGCCAGCAGTGTGACTAGCGGGGGGGCTGGTGCCTCCTACGAGCAGTACTTC.

V gene TRBV6-5 combines with J gene TRBJ1-1, with a possible D match to TRBD1 (6 bases). This CDR3 contains 16 residues. Trimming cost V 2 bases and J 1 base, with 14 bases left between them. Germline V gene lookup returns CDR1 MNHEY and CDR2 SVGAGI. CDR3 DNA sequence: TGTGCCAGCAGTTACACAGGGATTGGTGGGAACACTGAAGCTTTCTTT. It is translated as CASSYTGIGGNTEAFF.

The genes are TRBV5-5 and TRBJ2-7; maybe TRBD1 (6 bases). The length of the CDR3 is 15 residues. Between the trimmed V and J ends, which lost 4 bases and 3 bases, there was a span of 17 bases. CDR1 is SGHKS and CDR2 is YYEKEE in the germline V gene (reference sequence). CDR3 sequence: CASSPTGSAVYEQYF. The CDR3 DNA reads TGTGCCAGCAGCCCTACAGGGTCAGCCGTCTACGAGCAGTACTTC. The entire variable domain, with the rest obtained from reference TRBV5-5 and TRBJ2-7, is as follows: DAGVTQSPTHLIKTRGQQVTLRCSPISGHKSVSWYQQVLGQGPQFIFQYYEKEERGRGNFPDRFSARQFPNYSSELNVNALLLGDSALYLCASSPTGSAVYEQYFGPGTRLTVT.

The genes are TRBV11-2 and TRBJ2-7; unclear D gene. V was cut by 5 bases and J by 3 bases, with 17 bases left in between. CDR3 size: 15 residues. Germline V gene sequence: CDR1 SGHAT, CDR2 FQNNGV. The CDR3 region is CASSHLTAAIYEQYF. In DNA, the CDR3 is TGTGCCAGCAGCCACCTAACGGCCGCAATCTACGAGCAGTACTTC.

In its sample, this clone was seen a few times. The chain links TRBV7-8 to TRBJ1-6; perhaps TRBD1 as D (6 bases). This CDR3 has 18 amino acids. Looked up from germline, CDR1 is SGHVS and CDR2 is FQNEAQ. Trimming shortened V by 4 bases and J by 0 bases, and 16 bases separated the two germline ends. DNA for the CDR3: TGTGCCAGCAGCTCCTTTCCCGACAGGACCTCCTATAATTCACCCCTCCACTTT. It encodes CASSSFPDRTSYNSPLHF.

CDR3 protein: CASSDRGAGELFF. CDR3 nucleotides: TGTGCCAGCAGTGACAGGGGTGCCGGGGAGCTGTTTTTT. The chain combines TRBV25-1 with TRBJ2-2; TRBD1 might be the D (6 bases). V lost 3 bases and J lost 6, with 8 bases in between. The CDR3 length is 13 residues. CDR1 and CDR2 (germline): MGHDK, SYGVNS.

This rearrangement joins TRBV6-5 to TRBJ1-1, with a tentative D call TRBD1 (6 bases). Trimming pared 6 bases from V and 2 bases from J, leaving 10 bases between. Germline-derived CDR1 and CDR2 are MNHEY and SVGAGI. This CDR3 contains 13 residues. CDR3 residues: CASRIGTNTEAFF. The CDR3 bases are TGTGCCAGCAGGATCGGGACAAACACTGAAGCTTTCTTT.

J is TRBJ1-2 and V is TRBV4-3, with TRBD1 identical over 9 bases. The V gene's germline CDR1 is LGHNA and CDR2 YSLEER. Unmatched junction bases numbered 6, after V lost 4 bases and J lost 6 bases. The CDR3 runs to 14 residues. The DNA of the CDR3 is TGCGCCAGCAGCCCAGGGACAGGGATGCATGGCTACACCTTC. As protein: CASSPGTGMHGYTF.

The CDR3 sequence is CASGDVDWGEQYF. CDR3 in DNA: TGCGCCAGCGGGGACGTAGATTGGGGGGAGCAGTACTTC. The chain uses TRBV4-1 and TRBJ2-7; tentatively, D is TRBD1 or TRBD2 (5 bases each). V lost 8 bases and J lost 7, with 18 bases in between. The CDR3 contains 13 residues. Germline V gives CDR1 MGHRA, CDR2 YSYEKL.

The chain has TRBV7-8 and TRBJ1-2; 9 bases map to TRBD1. V shed 1 base and J 8 bases; nucleotides not matched to a gene: 2. The CDR3 has 13 amino acids. Germline CDR1 SGHVS, CDR2 FQNEAQ. In DNA form, the CDR3 reads TGTGCCAGCAGCTTAGGACAGGGGGGCGGCTACACCTTC. It specifies CASSLGQGGGYTF.